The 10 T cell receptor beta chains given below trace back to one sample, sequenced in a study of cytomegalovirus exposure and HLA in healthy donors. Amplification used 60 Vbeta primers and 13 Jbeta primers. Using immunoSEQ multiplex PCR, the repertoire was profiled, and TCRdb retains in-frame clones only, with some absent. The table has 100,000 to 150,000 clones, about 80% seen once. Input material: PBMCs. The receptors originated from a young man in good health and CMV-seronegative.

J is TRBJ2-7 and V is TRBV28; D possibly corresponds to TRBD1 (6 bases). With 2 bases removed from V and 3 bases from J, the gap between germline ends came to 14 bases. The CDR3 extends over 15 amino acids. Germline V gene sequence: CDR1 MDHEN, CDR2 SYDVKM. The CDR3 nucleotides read TGTGCCAGCAGTTTAATTGGGGGCTTCTTCTACGAGCAGTACTTC. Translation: CASSLIGGFFYEQYF.

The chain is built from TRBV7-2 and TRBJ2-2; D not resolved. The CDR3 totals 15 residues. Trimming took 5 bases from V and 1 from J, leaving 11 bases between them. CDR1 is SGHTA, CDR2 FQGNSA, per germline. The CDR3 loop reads CASSLAVLNTGELFF. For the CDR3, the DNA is TGTGCCAGCAGCCTCGCGGTGCTGAACACCGGGGAGCTGTTTTTT.

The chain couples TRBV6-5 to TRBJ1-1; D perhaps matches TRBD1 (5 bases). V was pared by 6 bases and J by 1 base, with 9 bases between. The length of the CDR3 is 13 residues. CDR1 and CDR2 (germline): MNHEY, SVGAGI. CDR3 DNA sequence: TGTGCCAGCAGCCTCACAGGGAACACTGAAGCTTTCTTT. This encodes CASSLTGNTEAFF.

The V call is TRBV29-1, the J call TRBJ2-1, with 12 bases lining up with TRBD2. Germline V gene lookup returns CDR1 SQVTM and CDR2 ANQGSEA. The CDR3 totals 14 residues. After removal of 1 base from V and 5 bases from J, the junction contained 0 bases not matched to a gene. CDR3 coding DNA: TGCAGCGTTGAAGGGACTAGCGGGGACAATGAGCAGTTCTTC. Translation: CSVEGTSGDNEQFF.

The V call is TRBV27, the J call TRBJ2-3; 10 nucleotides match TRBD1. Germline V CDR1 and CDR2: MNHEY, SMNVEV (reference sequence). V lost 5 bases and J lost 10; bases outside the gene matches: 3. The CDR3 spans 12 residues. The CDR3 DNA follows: TGTGCCAGCAGTAAAGGACAGGGGGCGCAGTATTTT. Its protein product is CASSKGQGAQYF.

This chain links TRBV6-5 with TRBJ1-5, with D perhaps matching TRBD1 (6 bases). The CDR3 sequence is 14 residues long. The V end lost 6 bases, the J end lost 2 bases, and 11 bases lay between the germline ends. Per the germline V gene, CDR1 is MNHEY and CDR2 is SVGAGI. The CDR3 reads CASRRTDRNQPQHF. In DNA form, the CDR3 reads TGTGCCAGCAGACGGACAGACCGCAATCAGCCCCAGCATTTT.

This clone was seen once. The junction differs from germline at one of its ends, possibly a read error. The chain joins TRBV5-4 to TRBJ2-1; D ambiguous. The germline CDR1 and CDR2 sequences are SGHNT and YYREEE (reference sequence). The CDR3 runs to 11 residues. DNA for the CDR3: TGTGCCAGCAGCTCCAACAATGAGCAGTTCTTC. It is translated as CASSSNNEQFF.

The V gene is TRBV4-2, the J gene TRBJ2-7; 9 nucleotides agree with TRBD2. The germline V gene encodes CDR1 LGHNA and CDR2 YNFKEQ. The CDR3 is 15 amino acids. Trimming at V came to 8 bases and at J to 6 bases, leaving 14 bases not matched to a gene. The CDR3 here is CASGRGGREGPEQYF. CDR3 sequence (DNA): TGTGCCAGCGGCCGGGGGGGGCGGGAGGGCCCCGAGCAGTACTTC.

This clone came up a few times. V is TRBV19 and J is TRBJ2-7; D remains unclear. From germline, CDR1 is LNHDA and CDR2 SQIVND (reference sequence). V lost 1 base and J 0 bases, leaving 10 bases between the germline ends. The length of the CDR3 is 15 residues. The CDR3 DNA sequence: TGTGCCAGTAGTATAGCCTACGAGAGCTCCTACGAGCAGTACTTC. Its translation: CASSIAYESSYEQYF.

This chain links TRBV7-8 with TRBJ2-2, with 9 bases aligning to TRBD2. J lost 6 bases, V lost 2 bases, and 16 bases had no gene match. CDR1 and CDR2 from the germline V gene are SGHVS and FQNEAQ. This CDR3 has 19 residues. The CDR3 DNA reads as TGTGCCAGCAGCTTAAGGAGCGGGGCCGGGACTAGCTTTCCCGGGGAGCTGTTTTTT. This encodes CASSLRSGAGTSFPGELFF.